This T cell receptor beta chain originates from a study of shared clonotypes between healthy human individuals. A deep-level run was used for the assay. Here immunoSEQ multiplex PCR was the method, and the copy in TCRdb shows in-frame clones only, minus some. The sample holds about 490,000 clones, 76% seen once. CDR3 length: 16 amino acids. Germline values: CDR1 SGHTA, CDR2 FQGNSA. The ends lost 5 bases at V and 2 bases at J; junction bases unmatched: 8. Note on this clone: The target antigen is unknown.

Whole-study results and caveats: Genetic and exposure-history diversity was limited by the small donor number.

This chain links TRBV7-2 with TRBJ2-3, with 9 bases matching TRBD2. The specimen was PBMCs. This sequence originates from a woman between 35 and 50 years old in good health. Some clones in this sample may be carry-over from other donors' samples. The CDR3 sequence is CASSPRAGGPTDTQYF. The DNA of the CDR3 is TGTGCCAGCAGCCCGAGGGCGGGAGGGCCCACAGATACGCAGTATTTT. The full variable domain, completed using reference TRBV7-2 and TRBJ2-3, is GAGVSQSPSNKVTEKGKDVELRCDPISGHTALYWYRQSLGQGLEFLIYFQGNSAPDKSGLPSDRFSAERTGGSVSTLTIQRTQQEDSAVYLCASSPRAGGPTDTQYFGPGTRLTVL.